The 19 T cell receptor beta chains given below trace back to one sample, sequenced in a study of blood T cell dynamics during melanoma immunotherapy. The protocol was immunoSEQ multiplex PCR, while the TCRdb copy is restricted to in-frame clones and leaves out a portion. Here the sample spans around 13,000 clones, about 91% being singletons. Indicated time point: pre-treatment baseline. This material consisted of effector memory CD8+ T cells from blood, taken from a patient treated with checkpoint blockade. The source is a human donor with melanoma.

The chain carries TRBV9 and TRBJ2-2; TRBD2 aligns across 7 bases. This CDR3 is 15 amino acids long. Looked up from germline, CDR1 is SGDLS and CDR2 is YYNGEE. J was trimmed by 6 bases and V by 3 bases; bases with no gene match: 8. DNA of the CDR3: TGTGCCAGCAGCGCTCTTGTGGCGGGAGCCGGGGAGCTGTTTTTT. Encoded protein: CASSALVAGAGELFF. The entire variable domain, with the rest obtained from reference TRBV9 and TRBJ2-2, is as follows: DSGVTQTPKHLITATGQRVTLRCSPRSGDLSVYWYQQSLDQGLQFLIQYYNGEERAKGNILERFSAQQFPDLHSELNLSSLELGDSALYFCASSALVAGAGELFFGEGSRLTVL.

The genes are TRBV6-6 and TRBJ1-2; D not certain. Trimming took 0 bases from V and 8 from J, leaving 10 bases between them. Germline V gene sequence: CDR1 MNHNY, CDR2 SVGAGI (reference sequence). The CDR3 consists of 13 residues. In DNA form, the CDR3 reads TGTGCCAGCAGTTACTCAGGGTCCGAAGGCTACACCTTC. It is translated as CASSYSGSEGYTF.

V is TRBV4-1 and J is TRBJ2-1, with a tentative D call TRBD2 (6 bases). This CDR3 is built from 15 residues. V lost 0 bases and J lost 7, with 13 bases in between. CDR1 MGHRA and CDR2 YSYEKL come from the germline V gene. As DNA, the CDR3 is TGCGCCAGCAGCCAAGATCAAGCGGGTGGGAATGAGCAGTTCTTC. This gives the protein CASSQDQAGGNEQFF.

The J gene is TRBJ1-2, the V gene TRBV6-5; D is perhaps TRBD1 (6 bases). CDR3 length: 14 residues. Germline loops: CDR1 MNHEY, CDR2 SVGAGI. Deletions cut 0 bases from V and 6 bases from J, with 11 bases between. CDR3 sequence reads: CASSYSTGADGYTF. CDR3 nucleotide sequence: TGTGCCAGCAGTTACTCAACGGGGGCGGATGGCTACACCTTC.

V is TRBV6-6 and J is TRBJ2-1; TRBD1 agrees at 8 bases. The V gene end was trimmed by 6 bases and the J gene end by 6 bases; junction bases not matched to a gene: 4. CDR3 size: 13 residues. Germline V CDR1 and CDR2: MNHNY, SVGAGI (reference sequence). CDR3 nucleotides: TGTGCCAGCAGCCCGACAGGGGTCAATGAGCAGTTCTTC. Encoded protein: CASSPTGVNEQFF.

CDR3: CASSVGVGETQYF. As DNA, the CDR3 is TGTGCCAGTAGTGTAGGGGTCGGAGAGACCCAGTACTTC. The chain couples TRBV19 to TRBJ2-5; TRBD1 might be the D (5 bases). CDR1 is LNHDA and CDR2 is SQIVND in the germline V gene (reference sequence). The CDR3 covers 13 residues. Trimming took off 5 bases at V and 4 bases at J, with 11 bases between the two ends.

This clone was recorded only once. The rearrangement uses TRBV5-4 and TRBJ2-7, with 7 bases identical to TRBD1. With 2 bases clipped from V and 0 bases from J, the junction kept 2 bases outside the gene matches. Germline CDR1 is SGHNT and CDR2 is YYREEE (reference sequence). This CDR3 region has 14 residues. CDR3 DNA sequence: TGTGCCAGCAGCTTATGGGACAGCTCCTACGAGCAGTACTTC. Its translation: CASSLWDSSYEQYF.

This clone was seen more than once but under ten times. The DNA of the CDR3 is TGTGCCAGTAGCCATCCAGGGACAGGGGGAGGTCAGCCCCAGCATTTT. It codes for CASSHPGTGGGQPQHF. The chain carries TRBV19 and TRBJ1-5; 11 nucleotides match TRBD1. In germline, CDR1 is LNHDA, CDR2 SQIVND (reference sequence). The CDR3 runs 16 residues. With 6 bases clipped from V and 6 bases from J, the junction kept 10 bases outside the gene matches. Looking up the rest from reference TRBV19 and TRBJ1-5 gives the full variable domain: DGGITQSPKYLFRKEGQNVTLSCEQNLNHDAMYWYRQDPGQGLRLIYYSQIVNDFQKGDIAEGYSVSREKKESFPLTVTSAQKNPTAFYLCASSHPGTGGGQPQHFGDGTRLSIL.

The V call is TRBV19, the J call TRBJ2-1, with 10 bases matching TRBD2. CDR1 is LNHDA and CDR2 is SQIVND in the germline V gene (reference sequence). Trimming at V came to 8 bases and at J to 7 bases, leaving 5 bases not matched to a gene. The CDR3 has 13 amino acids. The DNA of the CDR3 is TGTGCCAGTTCGGCTAGCGGGAGTAATGAGCAGTTCTTC. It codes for CASSASGSNEQFF.

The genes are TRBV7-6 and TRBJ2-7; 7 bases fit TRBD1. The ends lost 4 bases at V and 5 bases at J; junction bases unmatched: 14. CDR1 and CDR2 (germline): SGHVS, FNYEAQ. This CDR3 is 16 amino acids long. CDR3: CASSSSPTGTADEQYF. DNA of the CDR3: TGTGCCAGCAGCTCATCACCAACCGGGACAGCGGACGAGCAGTACTTC.

The CDR3 sequence is CASSGSGNLHEQYF. Here the CDR3 DNA reads TGTGCCAGTAGTGGAAGCGGGAACCTCCACGAGCAGTACTTC. The chain links TRBV19 to TRBJ2-7, with 7 bases that match TRBD2. With 5 bases clipped from V and 5 bases from J, the junction kept 9 bases outside the gene matches. CDR1 is LNHDA and CDR2 is SQIVND in the germline V gene (reference sequence). CDR3 size: 14 residues. Full variable domain (outside the CDR3, taken from reference TRBV19 and TRBJ2-7): DGGITQSPKYLFRKEGQNVTLSCEQNLNHDAMYWYRQDPGQGLRLIYYSQIVNDFQKGDIAEGYSVSREKKESFPLTVTSAQKNPTAFYLCASSGSGNLHEQYFGPGTRLTVT.

The CDR3 loop reads CSVDIRPENLYGYTF. As DNA, the CDR3 is TGCAGCGTTGATATCCGGCCTGAAAACCTCTATGGCTACACCTTC. The chain links TRBV29-1 to TRBJ1-2, with unresolved D. In germline, CDR1 is SQVTM, CDR2 ANQGSEA. The CDR3 contains 15 residues. V was clipped by 3 bases and J by 4 bases, with 18 bases between them. The entire variable domain, with the rest obtained from reference TRBV29-1 and TRBJ1-2, is as follows: SAVISQKPSRDICQRGTSLTIQCQVDSQVTMMFWYRQQPGQSLTLIATANQGSEATYESGFVIDKFPISRPNLTFSTLTVSNMSPEDSSIYLCSVDIRPENLYGYTFGSGTRLTVV.

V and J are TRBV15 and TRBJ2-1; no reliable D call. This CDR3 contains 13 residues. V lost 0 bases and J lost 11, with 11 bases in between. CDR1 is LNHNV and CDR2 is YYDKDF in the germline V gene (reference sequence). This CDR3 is CATSRDRHPKQFF. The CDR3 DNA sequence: TGTGCCACCAGCAGAGATCGGCACCCTAAGCAGTTCTTC.

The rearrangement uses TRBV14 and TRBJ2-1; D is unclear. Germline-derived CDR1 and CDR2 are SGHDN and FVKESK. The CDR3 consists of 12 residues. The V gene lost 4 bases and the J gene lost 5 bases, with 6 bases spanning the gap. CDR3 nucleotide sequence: TGTGCCAGCAGCCTCTACCACAATGAGCAGTTCTTC. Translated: CASSLYHNEQFF.

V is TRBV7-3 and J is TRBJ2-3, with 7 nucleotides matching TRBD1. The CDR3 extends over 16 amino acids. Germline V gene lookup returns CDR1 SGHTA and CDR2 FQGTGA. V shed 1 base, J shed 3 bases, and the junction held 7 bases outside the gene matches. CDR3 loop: CASSLSNRGRTDTQYF. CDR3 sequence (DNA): TGTGCCAGCAGCTTAAGCAACAGGGGTAGGACAGATACGCAGTATTTT.

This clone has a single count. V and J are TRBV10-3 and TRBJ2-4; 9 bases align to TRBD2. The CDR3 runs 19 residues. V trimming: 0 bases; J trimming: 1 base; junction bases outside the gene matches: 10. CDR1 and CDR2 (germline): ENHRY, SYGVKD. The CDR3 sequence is CAISESVREGPGAKNIQYF. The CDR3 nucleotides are TGTGCCATCAGTGAGTCTGTGCGGGAGGGCCCTGGGGCCAAAAACATTCAGTACTTC.

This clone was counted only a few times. CDR3 DNA sequence: TGTGCCAGCAGTGACTACGAGCAGTACTTC. Amino acid sequence: CASSDYEQYF. The J gene is TRBJ2-7, the V gene TRBV6-1; D unclear. Trimming pared 3 bases from V and 3 bases from J, leaving 0 bases between. The CDR3 runs to 10 residues. From germline, CDR1 is MNHNS and CDR2 SASEGT.

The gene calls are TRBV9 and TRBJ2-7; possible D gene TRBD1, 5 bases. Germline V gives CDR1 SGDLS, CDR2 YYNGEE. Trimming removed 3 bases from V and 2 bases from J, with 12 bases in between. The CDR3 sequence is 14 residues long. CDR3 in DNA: TGTGCCAGCAGCGCATCGACGGACACCTACGAGCAGTACTTC. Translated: CASSASTDTYEQYF.

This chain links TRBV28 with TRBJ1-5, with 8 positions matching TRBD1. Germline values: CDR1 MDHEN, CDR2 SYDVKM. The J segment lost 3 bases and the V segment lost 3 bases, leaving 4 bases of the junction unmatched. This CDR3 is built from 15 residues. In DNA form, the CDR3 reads TGTGCCAGCAGTTTCATACAGGGGGACAATCAGCCCCAGCATTTT. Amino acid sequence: CASSFIQGDNQPQHF. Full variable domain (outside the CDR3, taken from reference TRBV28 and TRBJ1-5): DVKVTQSSRYLVKRTGEKVFLECVQDMDHENMFWYRQDPGLGLRLIYFSYDVKMKEKGDIPEGYSVSREKKERFSLILESASTNQTSMYLCASSFIQGDNQPQHFGDGTRLSIL.